The 15 T cell receptor beta chains reported below all come from one sample, sequenced in a study of blood T cell repertoires in COVID-19. TCRdb keeps only in-frame clones here, not all; method: immunoSEQ multiplex PCR. The sample holds some 350,000 clones, approximately 91% seen once. The sequenced material came from peripheral blood. The receptors stem from a woman aged 70-85 years with COVID-19, enrolled during active disease.

This clone showed up just once. The V gene is TRBV29-1, the J gene TRBJ2-7, with 9 bases fitting TRBD1. The germline V gene encodes CDR1 SQVTM and CDR2 ANQGSEA. The V and J ends lost 8 bases and 5 bases, in that order; junction bases with no gene match: 10. This CDR3 is 13 amino acids long. CDR3 region: CSIDRGAGHEQYF. As DNA, the CDR3 is TGCAGCATAGACAGGGGGGCAGGCCACGAGCAGTACTTC.

This sequence joins TRBV4-1 and TRBJ2-7; perhaps TRBD1 as D (6 bases). V was pared by 4 bases and J by 2 bases, with 9 bases between. The CDR3 has 13 amino acids. Germline lookup yields CDR1 MGHRA and CDR2 YSYEKL. CDR3 in DNA: TGCGCCAGCAGCCGGGGACATACCTACGAGCAGTACTTC. Translated, it gives CASSRGHTYEQYF.

The chain recombines TRBV10-2 with TRBJ2-3; 11 nucleotides match TRBD2. The CDR3 has 14 residues. The junction had 4 bases not matched to a gene; V was cut back by 6 bases and J by 5 bases. Germline V CDR1 and CDR2: WSHSY, SAAADI. CDR3 in amino acids: CASRGLAGGDTQYF. Written as DNA, the CDR3 is TGCGCCAGCAGGGGGCTAGCGGGGGGAGATACGCAGTATTTT.

This chain joins TRBV12-3 or TRBV12-4 and TRBJ1-2, with D uncertain. This CDR3 has 13 residues. Trimming shortened V by 6 bases and J by 4 bases, and 12 bases separated the two germline ends. CDR3 loop: CASRSSNSYGYTF. The CDR3 coding sequence is TGTGCCAGCAGATCCTCCAACAGCTATGGCTACACCTTC.

This chain links TRBV4-1 with TRBJ2-5; TRBD2 is a possible D gene (5 bases). This CDR3 region has 15 residues. The ends were cut back, 3 bases at V and 2 bases at J, with 13 bases in the middle. Germline values: CDR1 MGHRA, CDR2 YSYEKL. CDR3: CASSQTLPGQETQYF. CDR3 nucleotide sequence: TGCGCCAGCAGCCAGACTTTGCCGGGGCAAGAGACCCAGTACTTC.

This sequence joins TRBV5-1 and TRBJ1-1; no reliable D call. The CDR3 length is 12 residues. V lost 4 bases, J lost 1 base, and 5 bases lay in between. Germline V gene lookup returns CDR1 SGHRS and CDR2 YFSETQ. CDR3: CASSRWNTEAFF. The CDR3 DNA is TGCGCCAGCAGCCGTTGGAACACTGAAGCTTTCTTT. The variable domain in full, completed from reference TRBV5-1 and TRBJ1-1, reads KAGVTQTPRYLIKTRGQQVTLSCSPISGHRSVSWYQQTPGQGLQFLFEYFSETQRNKGNFPGRFSGRQFSNSRSEMNVSTLELGDSALYLCASSRWNTEAFFGQGTRLTVV.

This clone was seen a few times. The chain carries TRBV20-1 and TRBJ1-4, with unresolved D. V was trimmed by 4 bases and J by 4 bases, leaving 4 bases between them. The CDR3 covers 11 residues. Germline V gene lookup returns CDR1 DFQATT and CDR2 SNEGSKA (reference sequence). This chain's CDR3 is CSATRNEKLFF. The CDR3 coding sequence is TGCAGTGCTACCCGTAATGAAAAACTGTTTTTT.

In the case of this clone: Other nucleotide sequences from this sample produce the same CDR3. The chain combines TRBV7-2 with TRBJ1-2; D gene ambiguous. From germline, CDR1 is SGHTA and CDR2 FQGNSA. This CDR3 spans 15 amino acids. V lost 0 bases and J 8 bases, leaving 16 bases between the germline ends. The CDR3 spells CASSLARTSSGGYTF. DNA for the CDR3: TGTGCCAGCAGCTTAGCGCGAACCTCATCGGGGGGCTACACCTTC.

V is TRBV3-1 (or the pseudogene TRBV3-2) and J is TRBJ1-6, with a possible D match to TRBD1 (6 bases). Trimming cost V 3 bases and J 14 bases, with 17 bases left between them. Germline V gene data show CDR1 as LGHDT and CDR2 as YNNKEL (reference sequence). CDR3 length: 14 residues. CDR3 sequence: CASSQSGQHQTLHF. As DNA, the CDR3 is TGTGCCAGCAGCCAGTCGGGACAACACCAGACCCTCCACTTT.

J is TRBJ1-6 and V is TRBV6-1, with TRBD1 matching 9 bases. V was clipped by 0 bases and J by 10 bases; unmatched bases: 4. Germline V gives CDR1 MNHNS, CDR2 SASEGT. The CDR3 spans 15 residues. The CDR3 DNA sequence: TGTGCCAGCAGTGAAGCCACAGGGGGCTGGTCACCCCTCCACTTT. Translation gives CASSEATGGWSPLHF.

This clone was recorded a few times. V gene TRBV5-1 combines with J gene TRBJ1-6; D perhaps matches TRBD1 (5 bases). Trimming shortened V by 0 bases and J by 8 bases, and 12 bases separated the two germline ends. This CDR3 comprises 15 residues. Germline loops: CDR1 SGHRS, CDR2 YFSETQ. The CDR3 loop is CASSLGAWGDSPLHF. The CDR3 bases are TGCGCCAGCAGCTTGGGCGCTTGGGGGGATTCACCCCTCCACTTT.

The table lists this clone with a count of one. The chain carries TRBV5-8 and TRBJ2-7; 10 nucleotides agree with TRBD1. Per germline, CDR1 SGHTS and CDR2 YDEGEE. The CDR3 has 15 amino acids. The V gene end was trimmed by 3 bases and the J gene end by 5 bases; junction bases not matched to a gene: 8. The CDR3 loop reads CASSWGQGPYNEQYF. CDR3 sequence (DNA): TGTGCCAGCAGCTGGGGACAGGGGCCATACAACGAGCAGTACTTC.

The table lists this clone with a few counts. Other DNA sequences in the same sample also yield this CDR3. The gene calls are TRBV7-2 and TRBJ2-7; weak D call: TRBD2 (7 bases). V lost 0 bases, J lost 5 bases, and 11 bases lay in between. Germline values: CDR1 SGHTA, CDR2 FQGNSA. CDR3 size: 14 residues. Here the CDR3 reads CASSLAGGGHEQYF. The CDR3 nucleotides are TGTGCCAGCAGCTTAGCAGGGGGAGGGCACGAGCAGTACTTC.

A remark on this clone: The sample carries other DNA sequences with the same CDR3. CDR3 in DNA: TGTGCCAGCTCACCCCCTAGCACAGATACGCAGTATTTT. This translates into CASSPPSTDTQYF. This chain connects TRBV18 to TRBJ2-3, with D hard to call. The germline V gene encodes CDR1 KGHSH and CDR2 LQKENI. This CDR3 contains 13 residues. V was pared by 3 bases and J by 0 bases, with 4 bases between.

V gene TRBV19 combines with J gene TRBJ1-5; TRBD1 agrees at 9 bases. After removal of 7 bases from V and 6 bases from J, the junction contained 10 bases not matched to a gene. CDR3 length equals 15 residues. CDR1 is LNHDA and CDR2 is SQIVND in the germline V gene (reference sequence). The CDR3 here is CASTPTGGRFQPQHF. The CDR3, as DNA: TGTGCCAGTACCCCGACAGGGGGAAGATTTCAGCCCCAGCATTTT.